A single TCR beta chain is shown here with its context. At one end, the junction sequence differs from germline, possibly due to a read error. The record originates from a study of T cells in Graves' hyperthyroidism and ophthalmopathy. It was RNA transcripts that yielded the amplified TCR beta CDR3 regions. TCR CDR3 underwent first-round RT-PCR with the HTBI primer set. TCRdb re-called the multiplex PCR reads with MiXCR, one entry per CDR3 protein. Of 700,000 to 850,000 distinct CDR3 sequences listed, roughly a third are singletons. The sequence derives from a woman aged 40 to 50 with Graves' hyperthyroidism. The sequencing input was blood.

The CDR3 loop is CASSVVGGPTDTQYF. The DNA for the CDR3 is TGTGCTAGCAGCGTAGTGGGCGGACCCACAGATACGCAGTATTTT. The rearrangement uses TRBV9 and TRBJ2-3; D not resolved. This CDR3 comprises 15 residues. Per the germline V gene, CDR1 is SGDLS and CDR2 is YYNGEE. The full variable domain, in which reference TRBV9 and TRBJ2-3 provide the parts outside the CDR3, is DSGVTQTPKHLITATGQRVTLRCSPRSGDLSVYWYQQSLDQGLQFLIQYYNGEERAKGNILERFSAQQFPDLHSELNLSSLELGDSALYFCASSVVGGPTDTQYFGPGTRLTVL.